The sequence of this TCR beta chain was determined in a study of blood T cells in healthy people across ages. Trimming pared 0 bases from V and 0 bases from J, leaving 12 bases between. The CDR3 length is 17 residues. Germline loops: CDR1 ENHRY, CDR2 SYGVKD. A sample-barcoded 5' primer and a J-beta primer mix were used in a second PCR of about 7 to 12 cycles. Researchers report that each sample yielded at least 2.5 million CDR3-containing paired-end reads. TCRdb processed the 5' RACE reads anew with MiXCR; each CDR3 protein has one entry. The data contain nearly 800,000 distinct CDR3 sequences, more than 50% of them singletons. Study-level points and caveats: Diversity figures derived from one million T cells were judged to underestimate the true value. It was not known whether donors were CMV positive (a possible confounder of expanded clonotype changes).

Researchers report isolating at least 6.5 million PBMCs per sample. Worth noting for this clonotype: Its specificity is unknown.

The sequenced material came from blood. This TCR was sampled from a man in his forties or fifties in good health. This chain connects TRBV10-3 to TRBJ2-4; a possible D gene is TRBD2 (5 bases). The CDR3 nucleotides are TGTGCCATCAGTGAGTCGATCGGGAACATAGCCAAAAACATTCAGTACTTC. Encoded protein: CAISESIGNIAKNIQYF.